This T cell receptor (beta chain) was documented in a study of cytomegalovirus exposure and HLA in healthy donors. Overall study: Early released data comprised about 84 million unique TCRs from HLA-typed donors.

General study findings and limits: There were some public TCRs occurring in many donors, but most TCR sequences were rare. Per a prior analysis, the majority of TCR beta V segments were productive roughly 90% or roughly 30% of the time.

Details on this clone: Its antigen is unknown.

In germline, CDR1 is KGHSH, CDR2 LQKENI. The CDR3 has 16 residues. V was clipped by 1 base and J by 0 bases, with 11 bases between them. The PCR ran on 60 Vbeta and 13 Jbeta primers. Assay: immunoSEQ multiplex PCR; the TCRdb copy retains only in-frame clones and omits some. The table lists around 180,000 clones, under 90% of them singletons, with 4.8% in the top ten. This TCR came from a man between 18 and 29 years old in good health and CMV-seronegative. V gene TRBV18 combines with J gene TRBJ2-3; tentatively, D is TRBD2 (5 bases). The sample consisted of PBMCs. DNA of the CDR3: TGTGCCAGCTCACCACTGCCCGGCGGGAGCACAGATACGCAGTATTTT. This gives the protein CASSPLPGGSTDTQYF.